These 3 T cell receptor beta chains share one sample of origin, sequenced in a study of cytomegalovirus exposure and HLA in healthy donors. Amplification used 60 Vbeta primers and 13 Jbeta primers. The repertoire was sequenced with immunoSEQ multiplex PCR; TCRdb's copy has only in-frame clones and lacks some. The table has some 210,000 clones, 75% to 80% seen once. Sequenced: PBMCs. The receptors derive from a woman in her 30s in good health and CMV-seropositive.

This rearrangement joins TRBV2 to TRBJ2-7; 10 bases match TRBD2. The length of the CDR3 is 18 residues. Germline V gene sequence: CDR1 SNHLY, CDR2 FYNNEI. J lost 3 bases, V lost 7 bases, and 18 bases had no gene match. CDR3 amino acids: CASTDDIPSGRNVYEQYF. CDR3 bases: TGTGCCAGCACAGACGATATTCCTAGCGGGAGAAACGTCTACGAGCAGTACTTC.

The V and J genes are TRBV7-9 and TRBJ2-7; 12 nucleotides agree with TRBD2. CDR3 size: 15 residues. V was clipped by 3 bases and J by 2 bases; unmatched bases: 2. Per the germline V gene, CDR1 is SEHNR and CDR2 is FQNEAQ (reference sequence). The CDR3 loop is CASSFLAGGPYEQYF. CDR3 sequence (DNA): TGTGCCAGCAGCTTTCTAGCGGGAGGGCCCTACGAGCAGTACTTC.

The chain recombines TRBV28 with TRBJ1-2; 9 bases map to TRBD1. With 5 bases clipped from V and 8 bases from J, the junction kept 12 bases outside the gene matches. This CDR3 is 15 amino acids long. Per the germline V gene, CDR1 is MDHEN and CDR2 is SYDVKM. CDR3 DNA sequence: TGTGCCAGCAGTCCGGCCTTAGGGACAGGGAGAGGCTACACCTTC. It encodes CASSPALGTGRGYTF.